This T cell receptor beta chain was observed in a study of blood T cell repertoires in COVID-19. Study-level information: Samples taken during acute and convalescent COVID-19 were collected in the United States, Italy and Spain. Nucleic acid was either cDNA or gDNA, and it came from T cells, B-cell-depleted T cells, or PBMCs.

The table came from immunoSEQ multiplex PCR; TCRdb's copy has only in-frame clones and leaves some out. This table holds over 150,000 clones, about 89% found once. Germline V lookup: CDR1 SGHKS, CDR2 YYEKEE (reference sequence). V lost 5 bases, J lost 4 bases, and 9 bases lay in between. The CDR3 has 12 residues. Sequenced material: peripheral blood. The receptor was derived from a man aged 50 to 59 with acute or convalescent COVID-19. The chain uses TRBV5-5 and TRBJ1-2; a weak D match, TRBD1 (6 bases). The CDR3 DNA sequence: TGTGCCAGCAGTGGGACAAGCTATGGCTACACCTTC. Its translation is CASSGTSYGYTF.